The next 9 T cell receptor beta chains were all read from a single sample in a study of identical twins. Each CDR3 protein gets one entry after TCRdb re-called the 5' RACE reads with MiXCR. The sample yields approximately 210,000 distinct CDR3 sequences, 15% to 20% seen once. The sample also formed part of further work on T cells expressing NK-cell markers.

The sequenced sample consisted of CD8+ T cells sorted from blood. The origin of the receptors is a woman younger than 35 in good health.

This clonotype has just a few counts. The chain combines TRBV20-1 with TRBJ1-4, with a weak D call TRBD1 (5 bases). This CDR3 has 10 amino acids. Germline-derived CDR1 and CDR2 are DFQATT and SNEGSKA (reference sequence). Trimming cost V 4 bases and J 10 bases, with 7 bases left between them. This CDR3 reads CSAKRGKLFF. CDR3 DNA: TGCAGTGCTAAGAGGGGAAAACTGTTTTTT.

This clonotype was observed a handful of times. V and J are TRBV5-1 and TRBJ2-1; the D gene is possibly TRBD2 (5 bases). The length of the CDR3 is 19 residues. Deletions cut 3 bases from V and 4 bases from J, with 26 bases between. Germline V CDR1 and CDR2: SGHRS, YFSETQ. The CDR3 here is CASSSVFGSAAPLYNEQFF. CDR3 in DNA: TGCGCCAGCAGCTCCGTTTTCGGATCAGCGGCACCTCTTTACAATGAGCAGTTCTTC.

In this sample, this clonotype turned up a few times. The V call is TRBV30, the J call TRBJ2-1, with 13 bases fitting TRBD2. From germline, CDR1 is GTSNPN and CDR2 SVGIG (reference sequence). The CDR3 extends over 15 amino acids. The trim removed 0 bases at V and 5 bases at J, leaving 1 base unmatched. The CDR3 spells CAWSVGTSGDNEQFF. In DNA form, the CDR3 reads TGTGCCTGGAGTGTAGGGACTAGCGGGGACAATGAGCAGTTCTTC.

The V and J genes are TRBV27 and TRBJ2-7; a weak D match, TRBD2 (5 bases). The germline V gene encodes CDR1 MNHEY and CDR2 SMNVEV (reference sequence). This CDR3 has 16 amino acids. V lost 6 bases, J lost 2 bases, and 20 bases lay in between. In nucleotides, the CDR3 is TGTGCCAGCAGCCCCCATTCCGGGATCTCGACCTACGAGCAGTACTTC. Protein product: CASSPHSGISTYEQYF.

This clonotype was seen only a few times. V is TRBV5-6 and J is TRBJ2-6; D is ambiguous. V was cut by 0 bases and J by 0 bases, with 4 bases left in between. CDR3 length: 15 residues. Germline values: CDR1 SGHDT, CDR2 YYEEEE. CDR3 sequence reads: CASSLGISGANVLTF. CDR3 DNA sequence: TGTGCCAGCAGCTTGGGAATCTCTGGGGCCAACGTCCTGACTTTC. Together with reference TRBV5-6 and TRBJ2-6, the CDR3 gives the full variable domain: DAGVTQSPTHLIKTRGQQVTLRCSPKSGHDTVSWYQQALGQGPQFIFQYYEEEERQRGNFPDRFSGHQFPNYSSELNVNALLLGDSALYLCASSLGISGANVLTFGAGSRLTVL.

About this clonotype: This sequence may be a read error, since a much larger clone differs from it by one base. This chain connects TRBV6-1 to TRBJ2-3; no firm D call. The germline V and J ends were trimmed by 6 bases and 2 bases, with 3 bases remaining between them. Germline loops: CDR1 MNHNS, CDR2 SASEGT. The CDR3 totals 11 residues. CDR3 region: CASRITDTQYF. The CDR3 coding sequence is TGTGCCAGCAGGATCACAGATACGCAGTATTTT.

V is TRBV4-3 and J is TRBJ2-3; 9 nucleotides match TRBD2. The CDR3 consists of 18 residues. J lost 3 bases, V lost 1 base, and 11 bases had no gene match. The germline CDR1 and CDR2 sequences are LGHNA and YSLEER. CDR3: CASSQGTPLAGITDTQYF. The CDR3 region has the DNA TGCGCCAGCAGCCAAGGGACCCCTCTAGCGGGAATTACAGATACGCAGTATTTT.

The chain has TRBV7-8 and TRBJ2-7; D remains ambiguous. This CDR3 is built from 15 residues. Trimming took 1 base from V and 0 from J, leaving 10 bases between them. Germline V gene data show CDR1 as SGHVS and CDR2 as FQNEAQ. The CDR3 nucleotides are TGTGCCAGCAGCTTAGGTCTCGTTAACTCCTACGAGCAGTACTTC. Protein sequence: CASSLGLVNSYEQYF.

The rearrangement links TRBV24-1 to TRBJ2-1; 8 nucleotides match TRBD1. This CDR3 region has 14 residues. Germline loops: CDR1 KGHDR, CDR2 SFDVKD. V lost 6 bases to trimming and J lost 10 bases; unmatched junction nucleotides: 10. The CDR3 protein is CATSPTGGVGEQFF. CDR3 in DNA: TGTGCCACCAGTCCCACAGGGGGTGTAGGCGAGCAGTTCTTC.